One sample yielded the 5 T cell receptor beta chains listed below, sequenced in a study of memory CD4+ T cells and cytomegalovirus serostatus. The sort gate was single viable CD3+CD4+CD8-CD45RO+ cells for memory CD4+ T cells. TCRdb keeps only in-frame clones here, not all; method: immunoSEQ multiplex PCR. The sample gives under 55,000 clones, under 80% of which show up once; around 0.67% is in the top ten. Sequenced sample: memory CD4+ T cells from blood. These receptors were collected from an adult in good health and CMV-seronegative.

The J gene is TRBJ2-2, the V gene TRBV28; no firm D call. The CDR3 totals 14 residues. Germline V gene data show CDR1 as MDHEN and CDR2 as SYDVKM. V was clipped by 8 bases and J by 1 base, with 11 bases between them. CDR3 DNA: TGTGCCAGCCAGATCACGGAGAACACCGGGGAGCTGTTTTTT. Its translation: CASQITENTGELFF.

The chain links TRBV10-3 to TRBJ1-6, with 11 bases identical to TRBD1. Trimming removed 7 bases from V and 10 bases from J; junction bases left unmatched: 3. CDR3 length: 13 amino acids. Germline assignment: CDR1 ENHRY and CDR2 SYGVKD. CDR3 sequence (DNA): TGTGCCATCACCGGGACAGGGGGATCACCCCTCCACTTT. Amino acid sequence: CAITGTGGSPLHF.

This chain connects TRBV9 to TRBJ1-2, with D maybe TRBD1 (5 bases). Germline V gene data show CDR1 as SGDLS and CDR2 as YYNGEE. Trimming stripped 4 bases from V and 4 bases from J, with 14 bases between. The CDR3 consists of 14 residues. The CDR3 sequence is CASSPRVGGYGYTF. In DNA form, the CDR3 reads TGTGCCAGCAGCCCCCGGGTCGGGGGCTATGGCTACACCTTC.

V usage is TRBV6-6 and J usage is TRBJ2-3; 9 bases match TRBD2. The CDR3 totals 15 residues. Trimming removed 4 bases from V and 3 bases from J; junction bases left unmatched: 5. Per the germline V gene, CDR1 is MNHNY and CDR2 is SVGAGI (reference sequence). The CDR3 reads CASSLRTSVTDTQYF. The CDR3 region has the DNA TGTGCCAGCAGTTTACGGACTAGCGTTACAGATACGCAGTATTTT.

In this sample, this clone turned up a few times. This chain links TRBV27 with TRBJ1-1; tentative D call: TRBD1 (5 bases). Deletions cut 3 bases from V and 8 bases from J, with 10 bases between. The germline gives CDR1 MNHEY, CDR2 SMNVEV (reference sequence). This CDR3 region has 12 residues. CDR3 in amino acids: CASSFRQGEAFF. As DNA, the CDR3 is TGTGCCAGCAGTTTCCGCCAGGGAGAAGCTTTCTTT.